Below, 7 T cell receptor beta chains from the same sample are listed, as sequenced in a study of identical twins. TCRdb independently ran MiXCR on the 5' RACE reads; one entry per CDR3 protein. The table has 1.5 million to 2 million distinct CDR3 sequences, less than 40% seen once; the top ten hold approximately 0.29%. The sample taken for sequencing was cord blood. Source of these receptors: a newborn girl in good health.

This clonotype was recorded a few times. The rearrangement joins TRBV4-1 to TRBJ2-1, with TRBD2 identical over 10 bases. The trim removed 4 bases at V and 8 bases at J, leaving 11 bases unmatched. Germline assignment: CDR1 MGHRA and CDR2 YSYEKL. The length of the CDR3 is 16 residues. The CDR3 DNA reads TGCGCCAGCAGCCTCCTTAGCGGGAGGTCGGTCTATGAGCAGTTCTTC. Residues: CASSLLSGRSVYEQFF.

The chain uses TRBV4-2 and TRBJ2-3; D not certain. Germline V CDR1 and CDR2: LGHNA, YNFKEQ. This CDR3 is 15 amino acids long. Trimming stripped 0 bases from V and 2 bases from J, with 9 bases between. CDR3 DNA: TGTGCCAGCAGCCAAGAGAGGCTAGACACAGATACGCAGTATTTT. Translated, it gives CASSQERLDTDTQYF.

This chain links TRBV12-3 or TRBV12-4 with TRBJ2-7; 9 bases are a match to TRBD1. Trimming cost V 8 bases and J 0 bases; bases outside gene matches: 11. CDR3 length: 16 residues. The CDR3 here is CASLQGAPSLSYEQYF. The CDR3 nucleotides are TGTGCCAGCCTACAGGGGGCGCCCTCTCTCTCCTACGAGCAGTACTTC.

At least ten counts were recorded for this clonotype. The chain recombines TRBV29-1 with TRBJ2-3; D not certain. The CDR3 runs 12 residues. V was cut by 4 bases and J by 3 bases, with 8 bases left in between. Germline assignment: CDR1 SQVTM and CDR2 ANQGSEA. The CDR3 loop is CSVALTTDTQYF. In DNA form, the CDR3 reads TGCAGCGTTGCACTAACGACAGATACGCAGTATTTT.

This clonotype was seen a few times. The V call is TRBV20-1, the J call TRBJ1-1; tentatively, D is TRBD1 (6 bases). Per germline, CDR1 DFQATT and CDR2 SNEGSKA (reference sequence). CDR3 size: 12 residues. V was pared by 6 bases and J by 4 bases, with 12 bases between. This CDR3 is CSAQDRTTEAFF. The CDR3 DNA reads TGCAGTGCCCAAGACAGGACCACTGAAGCTTTCTTT.

This clonotype appeared a few times. This chain uses TRBV20-1 with TRBJ2-1; 14 bases align to TRBD2. In germline, CDR1 is DFQATT, CDR2 SNEGSKA (reference sequence). The CDR3 runs to 17 residues. Trimming cost V 5 bases and J 1 base; bases outside gene matches: 7. The CDR3 loop reads CSAPGLAGAMSYNEQFF. In nucleotides, the CDR3 is TGCAGTGCTCCGGGACTAGCGGGAGCGATGTCCTACAATGAGCAGTTCTTC.

The CDR3 loop reads CASRADGVNYGYTF. The CDR3 DNA sequence: TGTGCCAGCAGAGCCGACGGAGTTAACTATGGCTACACCTTC. The V and J genes are TRBV28 and TRBJ1-2, with unresolved D. Looked up from germline, CDR1 is MDHEN and CDR2 is SYDVKM. V shed 6 bases and J shed 1 base, with 12 bases lying between them. This CDR3 is 14 amino acids long.